This T cell receptor delta chain was documented in a study of gamma-delta chains in newborns, infants, children. TCRdb applied CATT to the reads for clone calling. The sample holds thousands of delta-chain clones, 0.65% to 0.8% seen once. By proportion, this clone is medium-sized. The same CDR3 arises from other DNA sequences in this sample as well. The ends lost 1 base at V and 3 bases at J; junction bases unmatched: 2. This CDR3 spans 16 amino acids. CDR1 is GEAIGNYY, CDR2 EKD, per germline. The chain joins TRDV2 to TRDJ2; 12 nucleotides line up with TRDD3. The origin of this receptor is a child who was a newborn, infant or young child, either healthy, febrile or measles-vaccinated (not recorded which). The source material was blood. The CDR3 DNA follows: TGTGCCTGTGACACACTGGGGGATACTCTGACAGCACAACTCTTCTTT. It encodes CACDTLGDTLTAQLFF.